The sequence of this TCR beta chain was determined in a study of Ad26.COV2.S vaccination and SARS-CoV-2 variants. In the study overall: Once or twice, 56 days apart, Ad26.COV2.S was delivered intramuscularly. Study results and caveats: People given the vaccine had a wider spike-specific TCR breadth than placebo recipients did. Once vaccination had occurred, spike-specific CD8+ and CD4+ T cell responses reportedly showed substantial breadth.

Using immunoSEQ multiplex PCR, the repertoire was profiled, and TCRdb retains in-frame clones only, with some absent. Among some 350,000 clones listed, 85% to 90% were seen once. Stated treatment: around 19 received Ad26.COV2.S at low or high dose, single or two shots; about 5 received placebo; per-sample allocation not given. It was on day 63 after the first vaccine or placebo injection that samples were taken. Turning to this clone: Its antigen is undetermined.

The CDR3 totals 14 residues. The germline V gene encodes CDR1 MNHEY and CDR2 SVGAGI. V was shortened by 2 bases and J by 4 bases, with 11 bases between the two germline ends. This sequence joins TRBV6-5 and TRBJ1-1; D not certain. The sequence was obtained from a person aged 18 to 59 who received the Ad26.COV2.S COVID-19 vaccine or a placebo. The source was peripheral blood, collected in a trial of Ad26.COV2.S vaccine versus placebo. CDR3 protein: CASSYVFGRTEAFF. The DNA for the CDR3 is TGTGCCAGCAGTTACGTTTTTGGTCGCACTGAAGCTTTCTTT.